This TCR beta chain was retrieved from a study of control samples from healthy donors and cancer patients. This CDR3 spans 12 amino acids. Germline assignment: CDR1 SNHLY and CDR2 FYNNEI. Trimming took off 8 bases at V and 4 bases at J, with 10 bases between the two ends. Data came from immunoSEQ multiplex PCR; TCRdb stores just in-frame clones and leaves some out. The table lists about 180,000 clones, nearly 90% of them singletons, with 1.4% in the top ten. The sequenced material came from blood. V and J are TRBV2 and TRBJ2-3; D ambiguous. This clonotype was obtained from a woman in her forties or fifties in good health. The CDR3 bases are TGTGCCAGCCGCCTATTCGCAGATACGCAGTATTTT. Amino acids: CASRLFADTQYF. The full variable domain, in which reference TRBV2 and TRBJ2-3 provide the parts outside the CDR3, is EPEVTQTPSHQVTQMGQEVILRCVPISNHLYFYWYRQILGQKVEFLVSFYNNEISEKSEIFDDQFSVERPDGSNFTLKIRSTKLEDSAMYFCASRLFADTQYFGPGTRLTVL.